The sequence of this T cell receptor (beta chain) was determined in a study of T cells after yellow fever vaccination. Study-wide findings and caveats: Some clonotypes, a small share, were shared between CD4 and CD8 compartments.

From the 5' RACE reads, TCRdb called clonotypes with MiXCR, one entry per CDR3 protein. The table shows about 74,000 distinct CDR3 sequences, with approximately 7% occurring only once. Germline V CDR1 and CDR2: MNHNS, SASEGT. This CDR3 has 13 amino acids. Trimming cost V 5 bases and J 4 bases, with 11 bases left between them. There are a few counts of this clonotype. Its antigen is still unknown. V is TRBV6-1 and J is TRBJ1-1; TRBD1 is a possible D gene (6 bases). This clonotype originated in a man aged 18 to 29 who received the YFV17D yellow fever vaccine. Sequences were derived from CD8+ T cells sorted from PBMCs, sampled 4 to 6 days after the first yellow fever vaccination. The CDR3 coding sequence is TGTGCCAGCAGTCCCGGGGGGCCCACTGAAGCTTTCTTT. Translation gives CASSPGGPTEAFF.